This T cell receptor (beta chain) was profiled in a study of blood T cell repertoires in COVID-19. Study in general: T cells, B-cell-depleted T cells, or PBMCs supplied cDNA or gDNA.

Seattle patients were enrolled during active infection and followed longitudinally. In the source study's methods: From reference gene primer amplification, estimates of nucleated cell counts were derived. The table came from immunoSEQ multiplex PCR; TCRdb's copy has only in-frame clones and leaves some out. The DNA was the basis for D and trimming; V, J and clone size are from that table. The sample lists over 200,000 clones, 84% occurring once. Material for sequencing was peripheral blood. This sequence originates from a woman older than 75 with COVID-19, enrolled during active disease.

The CDR3 DNA reads TGTGCCACTACCCTTAGCGGGAGGGGGTCAGATACGCAGTATTTT. Its protein product is CATTLSGRGSDTQYF. The chain has TRBV2 and TRBJ2-3, with 11 nucleotides matching TRBD2. J was trimmed by 4 bases and V by 10 bases; bases with no gene match: 10. This CDR3 contains 15 residues. CDR1 and CDR2 from the germline V gene are SNHLY and FYNNEI. The whole variable domain, filled in from reference TRBV2 and TRBJ2-3, reads EPEVTQTPSHQVTQMGQEVILRCVPISNHLYFYWYRQILGQKVEFLVSFYNNEISEKSEIFDDQFSVERPDGSNFTLKIRSTKLEDSAMYFCATTLSGRGSDTQYFGPGTRLTVL.